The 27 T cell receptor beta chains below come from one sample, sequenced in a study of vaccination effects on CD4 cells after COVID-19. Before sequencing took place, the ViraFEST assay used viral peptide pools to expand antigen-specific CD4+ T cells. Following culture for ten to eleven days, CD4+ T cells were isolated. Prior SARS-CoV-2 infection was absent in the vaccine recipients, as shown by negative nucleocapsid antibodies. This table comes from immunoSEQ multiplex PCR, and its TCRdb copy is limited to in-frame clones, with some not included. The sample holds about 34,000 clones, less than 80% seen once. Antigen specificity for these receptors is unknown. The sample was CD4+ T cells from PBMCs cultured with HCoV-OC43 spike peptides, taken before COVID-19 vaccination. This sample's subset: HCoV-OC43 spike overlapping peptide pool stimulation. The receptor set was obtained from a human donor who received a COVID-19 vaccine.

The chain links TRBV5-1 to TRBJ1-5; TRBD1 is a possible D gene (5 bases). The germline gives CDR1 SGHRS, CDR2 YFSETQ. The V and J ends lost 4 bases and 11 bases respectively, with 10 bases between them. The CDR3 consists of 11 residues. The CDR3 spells CASSETEAQHF. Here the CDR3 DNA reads TGCGCCAGCAGCGAGACAGAAGCCCAGCATTTT.

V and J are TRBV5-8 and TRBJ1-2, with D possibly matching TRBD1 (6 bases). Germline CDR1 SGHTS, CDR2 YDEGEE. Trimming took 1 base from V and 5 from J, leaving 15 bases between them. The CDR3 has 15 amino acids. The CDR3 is CASSLFQGQMYGYTF. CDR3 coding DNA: TGTGCCAGCAGCTTGTTTCAAGGACAGATGTATGGCTACACCTTC.

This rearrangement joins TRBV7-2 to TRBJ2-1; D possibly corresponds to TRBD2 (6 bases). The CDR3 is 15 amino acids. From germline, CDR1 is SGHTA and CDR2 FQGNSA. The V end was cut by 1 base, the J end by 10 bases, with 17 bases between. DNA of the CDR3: TGTGCCAGCAGCTTAGTCGGGATCGGGACTGGCGAGCAGTTCTTC. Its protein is CASSLVGIGTGEQFF. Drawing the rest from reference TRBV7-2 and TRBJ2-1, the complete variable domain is GAGVSQSPSNKVTEKGKDVELRCDPISGHTALYWYRQSLGQGLEFLIYFQGNSAPDKSGLPSDRFSAERTGGSVSTLTIQRTQQEDSAVYLCASSLVGIGTGEQFFGPGTRLTVL.

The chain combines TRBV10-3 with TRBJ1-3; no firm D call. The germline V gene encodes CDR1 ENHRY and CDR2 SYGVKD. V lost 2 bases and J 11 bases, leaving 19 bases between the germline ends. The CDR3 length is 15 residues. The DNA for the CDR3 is TGTGCCATCAGTGAGAATGATGGACGAGGAGTCTCCATATATTTT. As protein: CAISENDGRGVSIYF.

CDR3 in amino acids: CSVFSPTDNYGYTF. In DNA form, the CDR3 reads TGCAGCGTCTTCTCCCCAACAGATAACTATGGCTACACCTTC. The gene calls are TRBV29-1 and TRBJ1-2, with D unclear. Trimming removed 6 bases at V and 1 base at J, with 15 bases between. This CDR3 has 14 amino acids. From germline, CDR1 is SQVTM and CDR2 ANQGSEA.

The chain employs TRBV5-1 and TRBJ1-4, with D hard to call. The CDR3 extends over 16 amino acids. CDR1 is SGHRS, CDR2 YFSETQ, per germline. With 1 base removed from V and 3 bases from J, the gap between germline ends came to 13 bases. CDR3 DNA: TGCGCCAGCAGCTTGTGGGGTGACACGGCTAATGAAAAACTGTTTTTT. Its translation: CASSLWGDTANEKLFF.

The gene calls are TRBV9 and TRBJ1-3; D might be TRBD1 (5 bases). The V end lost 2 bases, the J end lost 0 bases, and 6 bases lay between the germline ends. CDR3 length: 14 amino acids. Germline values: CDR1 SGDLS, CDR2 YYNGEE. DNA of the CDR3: TGTGCCAGCAGCGTGACAGACTCTGGAAACACCATATATTTT. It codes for CASSVTDSGNTIYF. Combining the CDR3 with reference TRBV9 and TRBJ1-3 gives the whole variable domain DSGVTQTPKHLITATGQRVTLRCSPRSGDLSVYWYQQSLDQGLQFLIQYYNGEERAKGNILERFSAQQFPDLHSELNLSSLELGDSALYFCASSVTDSGNTIYFGEGSWLTVV.

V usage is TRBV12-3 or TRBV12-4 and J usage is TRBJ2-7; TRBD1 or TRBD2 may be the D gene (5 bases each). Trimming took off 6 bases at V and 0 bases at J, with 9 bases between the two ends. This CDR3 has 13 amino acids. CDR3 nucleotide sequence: TGTGCCAGCAGACCAGGGAGCTCCTACGAGCAGTACTTC. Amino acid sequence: CASRPGSSYEQYF.

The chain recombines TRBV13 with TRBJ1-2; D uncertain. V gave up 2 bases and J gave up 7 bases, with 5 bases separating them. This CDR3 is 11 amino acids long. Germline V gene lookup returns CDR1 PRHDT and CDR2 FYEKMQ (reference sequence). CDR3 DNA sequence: TGTGCCAGCAGCTTATTGGGTGGCTACACCTTC. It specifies CASSLLGGYTF.

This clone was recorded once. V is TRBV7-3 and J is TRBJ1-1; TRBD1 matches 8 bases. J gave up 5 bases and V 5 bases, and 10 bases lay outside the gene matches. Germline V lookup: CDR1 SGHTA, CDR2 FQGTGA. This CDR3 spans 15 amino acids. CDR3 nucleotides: TGTGCCAGCAGCCCCTTCCCACAGGGGGGAACTGAAGCTTTCTTT. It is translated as CASSPFPQGGTEAFF.

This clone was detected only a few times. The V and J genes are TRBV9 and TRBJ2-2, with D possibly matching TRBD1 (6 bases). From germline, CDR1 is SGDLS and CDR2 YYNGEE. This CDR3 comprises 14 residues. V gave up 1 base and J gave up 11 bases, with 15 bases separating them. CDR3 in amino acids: CASSVTPGTFELFF. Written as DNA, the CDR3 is TGTGCCAGCAGCGTAACCCCCGGGACATTTGAGCTGTTTTTT.

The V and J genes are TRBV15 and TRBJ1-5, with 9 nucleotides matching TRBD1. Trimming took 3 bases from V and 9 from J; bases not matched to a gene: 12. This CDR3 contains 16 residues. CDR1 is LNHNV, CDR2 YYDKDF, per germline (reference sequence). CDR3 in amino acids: CATSSSGTGLSGPQHF. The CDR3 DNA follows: TGTGCCACCAGCAGTTCCGGGACAGGGCTTAGTGGGCCCCAGCATTTT.

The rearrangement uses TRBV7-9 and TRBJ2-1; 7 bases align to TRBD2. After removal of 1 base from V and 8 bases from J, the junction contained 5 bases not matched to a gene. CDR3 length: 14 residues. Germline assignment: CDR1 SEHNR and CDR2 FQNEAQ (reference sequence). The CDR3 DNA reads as TGTGCCAGCAGCTTAGGTCTAGCGGTGGATGAGCAGTTCTTC. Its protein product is CASSLGLAVDEQFF.

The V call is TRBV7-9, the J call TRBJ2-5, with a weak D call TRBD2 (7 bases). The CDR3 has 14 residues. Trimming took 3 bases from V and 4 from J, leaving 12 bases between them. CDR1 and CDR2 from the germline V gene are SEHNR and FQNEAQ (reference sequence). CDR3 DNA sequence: TGTGCCAGCAGCTTGCTGGGGGGGGCAGAGACCCAGTACTTC. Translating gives CASSLLGGAETQYF. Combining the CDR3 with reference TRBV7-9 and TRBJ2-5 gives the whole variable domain DTGVSQNPRHKITKRGQNVTFRCDPISEHNRLYWYRQTLGQGPEFLTYFQNEAQLEKSRLLSDRFSAERPKGSFSTLEIQRTEQGDSAMYLCASSLLGGAETQYFGPGTRLLVL.

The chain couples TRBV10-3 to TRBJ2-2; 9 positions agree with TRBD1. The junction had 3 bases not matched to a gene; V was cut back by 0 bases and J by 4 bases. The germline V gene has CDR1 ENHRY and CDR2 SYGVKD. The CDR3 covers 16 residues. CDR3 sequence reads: CAISESETGGTGELFF. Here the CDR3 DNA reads TGTGCCATCAGTGAGTCGGAGACAGGGGGCACCGGGGAGCTGTTTTTT.

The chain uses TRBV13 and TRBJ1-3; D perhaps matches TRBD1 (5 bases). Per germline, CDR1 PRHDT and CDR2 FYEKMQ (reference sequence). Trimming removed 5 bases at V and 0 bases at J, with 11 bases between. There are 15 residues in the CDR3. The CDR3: CASSISGGSGNTIYF. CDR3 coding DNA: TGTGCCAGCAGCATCTCGGGGGGCTCTGGAAACACCATATATTTT.

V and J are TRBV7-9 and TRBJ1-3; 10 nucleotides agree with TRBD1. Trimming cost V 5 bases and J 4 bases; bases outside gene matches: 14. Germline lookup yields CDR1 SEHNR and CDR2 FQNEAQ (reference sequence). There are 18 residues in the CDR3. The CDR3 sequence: CASSPRNRDRGLGNTIYF. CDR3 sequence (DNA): TGTGCCAGCAGCCCGAGGAACCGGGACAGGGGATTGGGAAACACCATATATTTT.

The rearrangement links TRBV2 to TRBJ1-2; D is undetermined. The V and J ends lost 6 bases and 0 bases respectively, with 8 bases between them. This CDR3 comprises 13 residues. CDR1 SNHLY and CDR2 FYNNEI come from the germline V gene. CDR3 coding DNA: TGTGCCAGCAGCCAGGTTACTAACTATGGCTACACCTTC. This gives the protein CASSQVTNYGYTF. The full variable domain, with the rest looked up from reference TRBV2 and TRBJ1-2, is EPEVTQTPSHQVTQMGQEVILRCVPISNHLYFYWYRQILGQKVEFLVSFYNNEISEKSEIFDDQFSVERPDGSNFTLKIRSTKLEDSAMYFCASSQVTNYGYTFGSGTRLTVV.

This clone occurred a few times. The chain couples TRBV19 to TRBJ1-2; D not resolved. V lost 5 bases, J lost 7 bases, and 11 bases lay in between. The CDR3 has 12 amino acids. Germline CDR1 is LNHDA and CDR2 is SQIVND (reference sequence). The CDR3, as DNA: TGTGCCAGTAGTCTCCCCCGAGCTGGCTACACCTTC. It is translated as CASSLPRAGYTF.

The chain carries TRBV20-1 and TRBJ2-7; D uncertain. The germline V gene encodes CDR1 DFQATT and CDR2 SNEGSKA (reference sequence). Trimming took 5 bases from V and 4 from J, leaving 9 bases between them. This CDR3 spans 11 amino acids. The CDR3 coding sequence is TGCAGTGCTCGAACGCCGTACGAGCAGTACTTC. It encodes CSARTPYEQYF.

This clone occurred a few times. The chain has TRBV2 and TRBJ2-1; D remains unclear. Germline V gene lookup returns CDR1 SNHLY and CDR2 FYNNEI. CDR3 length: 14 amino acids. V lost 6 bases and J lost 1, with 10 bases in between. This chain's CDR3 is CASSGWRSYNEQFF. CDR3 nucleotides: TGTGCCAGCAGCGGGTGGAGATCCTACAATGAGCAGTTCTTC.

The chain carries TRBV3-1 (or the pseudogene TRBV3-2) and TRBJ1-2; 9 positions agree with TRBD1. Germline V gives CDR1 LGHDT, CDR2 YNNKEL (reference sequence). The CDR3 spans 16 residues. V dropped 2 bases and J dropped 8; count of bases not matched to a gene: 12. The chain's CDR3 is CASSQTQGQGVRGYTF. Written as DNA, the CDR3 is TGTGCCAGCAGCCAAACCCAGGGACAGGGTGTGAGGGGCTACACCTTC.

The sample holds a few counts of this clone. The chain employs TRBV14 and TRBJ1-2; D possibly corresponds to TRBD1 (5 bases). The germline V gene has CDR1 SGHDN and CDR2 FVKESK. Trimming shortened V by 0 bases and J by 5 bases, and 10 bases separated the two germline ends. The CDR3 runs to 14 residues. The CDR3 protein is CASSQDQGSYGYTF. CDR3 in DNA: TGTGCCAGCAGCCAAGACCAGGGAAGTTATGGCTACACCTTC.

CDR3: CASSQALVDTQYF. The CDR3 bases are TGTGCCAGCAGCCAAGCCCTAGTTGATACGCAGTATTTT. The chain recombines TRBV14 with TRBJ2-3; D is ambiguous. CDR1 is SGHDN, CDR2 FVKESK, per germline. V lost 1 base and J lost 6, with 8 bases in between. This CDR3 has 13 amino acids. Variable domain in full (rest from reference TRBV14 and TRBJ2-3): EAGVTQFPSHSVIEKGQTVTLRCDPISGHDNLYWYRRVMGKEIKFLLHFVKESKQDESGMPNNRFLAERTGGTYSTLKVQPAELEDSGVYFCASSQALVDTQYFGPGTRLTVL.

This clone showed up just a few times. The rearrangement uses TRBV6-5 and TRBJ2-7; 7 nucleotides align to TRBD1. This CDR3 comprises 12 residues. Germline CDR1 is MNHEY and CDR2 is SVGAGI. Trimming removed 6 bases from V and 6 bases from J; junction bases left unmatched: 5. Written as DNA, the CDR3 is TGTGCCAGCAGCTTGGACAGGCTCGAGCAGTACTTC. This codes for CASSLDRLEQYF.

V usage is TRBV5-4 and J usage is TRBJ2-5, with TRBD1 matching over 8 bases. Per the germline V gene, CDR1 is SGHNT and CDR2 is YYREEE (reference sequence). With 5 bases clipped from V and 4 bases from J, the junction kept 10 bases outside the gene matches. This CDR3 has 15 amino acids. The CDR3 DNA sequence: TGTGCCAGCAGTTCAGGGGGCGTTGGGTCAGAGACCCAGTACTTC. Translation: CASSSGGVGSETQYF.

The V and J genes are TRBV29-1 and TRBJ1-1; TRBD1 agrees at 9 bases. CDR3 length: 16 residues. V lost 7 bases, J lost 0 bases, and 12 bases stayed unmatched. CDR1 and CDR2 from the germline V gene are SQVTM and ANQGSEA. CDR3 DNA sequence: TGCAGCGGCACTCATGGGACAGGGACAATGAACACTGAAGCTTTCTTT. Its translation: CSGTHGTGTMNTEAFF.